These 16 T cell receptor beta chains share one sample of origin, sequenced in a study of blood T cell repertoires in COVID-19. TCRdb's table, derived via immunoSEQ multiplex PCR, lists solely in-frame clones and lacks some. The sample shows 200,000 to 300,000 clones, approximately 80% of them seen only once. Sequenced material: peripheral blood. The receptors come from a woman aged 65 to 85 with acute or convalescent COVID-19.

Only one count was recorded for this clone. The V call is TRBV12-2, the J call TRBJ1-3; the table assigns TRBD1, which was not confirmed against the DNA. TRBV12-2 is classified as a pseudogene. The CDR3 spans 18 residues. The CDR3 DNA follows: TGTGCAAGTCGCCCAAACCAGGACAGGACCCTCTCAGGAAACACCATATATTTT. Amino acid sequence: CASRPNQDRTLSGNTIYF.

The chain combines TRBV10-2 with TRBJ2-5; 8 nucleotides agree with TRBD2. The CDR3 extends over 15 amino acids. Trimming took 5 bases from V and 6 from J; bases not matched to a gene: 11. Germline lookup yields CDR1 WSHSY and CDR2 SAAADI. The chain's CDR3 is CASSLAGLESKTQYF. CDR3 bases: TGCGCCAGCAGTCTTGCGGGACTAGAGTCGAAGACCCAGTACTTC.

This sequence joins TRBV11-2 and TRBJ1-1; D is ambiguous. Germline V CDR1 and CDR2: SGHAT, FQNNGV. The CDR3 covers 16 residues. V lost 5 bases and J 1 base, leaving 17 bases between the germline ends. Here the CDR3 reads CASSPFTTTWNTEAFF. The CDR3 DNA reads as TGTGCCAGCAGCCCATTCACGACAACATGGAACACTGAAGCTTTCTTT.

This chain connects TRBV19 to TRBJ2-2; the match to TRBD2 covers 8 bases. V shed 7 bases and J 4 bases; nucleotides not matched to a gene: 5. The CDR3 contains 14 residues. Germline-derived CDR1 and CDR2 are LNHDA and SQIVND (reference sequence). For the CDR3, the DNA is TGTGCCAGTACCTCCCTAGCGGGCACCGGGGAGCTGTTTTTT. Translated, it gives CASTSLAGTGELFF. Full variable domain (missing parts from reference TRBV19 and TRBJ2-2): DGGITQSPKYLFRKEGQNVTLSCEQNLNHDAMYWYRQDPGQGLRLIYYSQIVNDFQKGDIAEGYSVSREKKESFPLTVTSAQKNPTAFYLCASTSLAGTGELFFGEGSRLTVL.

This chain uses TRBV10-2 with TRBJ2-2, with D hard to call. Germline lookup yields CDR1 WSHSY and CDR2 SAAADI. This CDR3 has 14 amino acids. V was cut by 0 bases and J by 4 bases, with 6 bases left in between. CDR3 residues: CASSESGRTGELFF. CDR3 bases: TGCGCCAGCAGTGAGTCTGGCCGCACCGGGGAGCTGTTTTTT.

This clone was picked up a small number of times. The chain employs TRBV5-1 and TRBJ2-3, with 8 bases matching TRBD2. Germline lookup yields CDR1 SGHRS and CDR2 YFSETQ. The CDR3 extends over 16 amino acids. J was trimmed by 2 bases and V by 4 bases; bases with no gene match: 9. The CDR3 is CASSPLPSGPTDTQYF. The CDR3 DNA reads as TGCGCCAGCAGCCCCTTACCTAGCGGGCCCACAGATACGCAGTATTTT.

This rearrangement joins TRBV28 to TRBJ1-2; TRBD1 matches at 7 bases. Germline V gene sequence: CDR1 MDHEN, CDR2 SYDVKM. V lost 3 bases and J lost 9; bases outside the gene matches: 13. This CDR3 is 15 amino acids long. This CDR3 is CASSLGLRTGGSYTF. In nucleotides, the CDR3 is TGTGCCAGCAGTTTGGGACTCCGGACAGGTGGGAGCTACACCTTC.

Details on this clone: The same CDR3 is also encoded by other DNA sequences in this sample. The chain is built from TRBV20-1 and TRBJ1-1; 7 nucleotides agree with TRBD1. CDR1 is DFQATT, CDR2 SNEGSKA, per germline (reference sequence). The CDR3 loop spans 11 amino acids. The V and J ends lost 4 bases and 4 bases, in that order; junction bases with no gene match: 0. The CDR3 here is CSATGGTEAFF. The CDR3 coding sequence is TGCAGTGCTACAGGGGGCACTGAAGCTTTCTTT.

V and J are TRBV5-6 and TRBJ2-7; TRBD1 aligns across 7 bases. V shed 4 bases, J shed 1 base, and the junction held 14 bases outside the gene matches. Germline-derived CDR1 and CDR2 are SGHDT and YYEEEE. The CDR3 has 17 amino acids. CDR3 sequence reads: CASSVAAGGQFSYEQYF. In nucleotides, the CDR3 is TGTGCCAGCAGCGTTGCCGCTGGGGGACAGTTTTCCTACGAGCAGTACTTC.

The rearrangement joins TRBV5-1 to TRBJ2-7; tentatively, D is TRBD1 (6 bases). In germline, CDR1 is SGHRS, CDR2 YFSETQ. The V gene lost 1 base and the J gene lost 5 bases, with 13 bases spanning the gap. The CDR3 runs to 14 residues. Here the CDR3 reads CASSLTGSLNEQYF. CDR3 coding DNA: TGCGCCAGCAGCTTGACAGGGAGCTTAAACGAGCAGTACTTC.

The chain combines TRBV5-1 with TRBJ1-6; 11 nucleotides align to TRBD1. V dropped 4 bases and J dropped 9; count of bases not matched to a gene: 3. The CDR3 totals 14 residues. In germline, CDR1 is SGHRS, CDR2 YFSETQ. The CDR3, as DNA: TGCGCCAGCAGCCAGGACAGGGGGCTTTCACCCCTCCACTTT. Its protein is CASSQDRGLSPLHF.

The V and J genes are TRBV11-1 and TRBJ2-3; 8 bases line up with TRBD1. Losses at the gene ends were 4 bases for V and 5 bases for J; bases not matched to a gene: 8. The CDR3 has 15 amino acids. Germline CDR1 is SGHAT and CDR2 is FQDESV (reference sequence). CDR3 DNA: TGTGCCAGCAGCTCCGGACAGGGCGGCTTAGATACGCAGTATTTT. The encoded protein is CASSSGQGGLDTQYF.

V and J are TRBV19 and TRBJ1-3; 9 bases are shared with TRBD1. This CDR3 spans 16 amino acids. CDR1 and CDR2 from the germline V gene are LNHDA and SQIVND (reference sequence). With 4 bases clipped from V and 0 bases from J, the junction kept 4 bases outside the gene matches. The CDR3 region has the DNA TGTGCCAGTAGTACACAGGGGGCCAACTCTGGAAACACCATATATTTT. Translation: CASSTQGANSGNTIYF.

In its sample, this clone was seen once. The rearrangement links TRBV20-1 to TRBJ1-3; TRBD1 is a possible D gene (6 bases). The ends were cut back, 6 bases at V and 4 bases at J, with 19 bases in the middle. Germline loops: CDR1 DFQATT, CDR2 SNEGSKA (reference sequence). The CDR3 has 15 residues. Here the CDR3 DNA reads TGCAGTGCAAGTGCCCCCCTGGGGGCAGGAAACACCATATATTTT. This sequence encodes CSASAPLGAGNTIYF.

This chain uses TRBV5-1 with TRBJ1-2; 7 bases align to TRBD1. Losses at the gene ends were 2 bases for V and 7 bases for J; bases not matched to a gene: 8. The CDR3 runs 14 residues. The V gene's germline CDR1 is SGHRS and CDR2 YFSETQ. The CDR3 DNA is TGCGCCAGCAGCTTACACGAGGGGGCCGGTGGCTACACCTTC. It is translated as CASSLHEGAGGYTF.

The genes are TRBV5-1 and TRBJ1-2, with TRBD1 matching 7 bases. There are 12 residues in the CDR3. With 7 bases clipped from V and 2 bases from J, the junction kept 2 bases outside the gene matches. From germline, CDR1 is SGHRS and CDR2 YFSETQ. The CDR3, as DNA: TGCGCCAGCGCGACAGGGAACTATGGCTACACCTTC. Translation: CASATGNYGYTF.